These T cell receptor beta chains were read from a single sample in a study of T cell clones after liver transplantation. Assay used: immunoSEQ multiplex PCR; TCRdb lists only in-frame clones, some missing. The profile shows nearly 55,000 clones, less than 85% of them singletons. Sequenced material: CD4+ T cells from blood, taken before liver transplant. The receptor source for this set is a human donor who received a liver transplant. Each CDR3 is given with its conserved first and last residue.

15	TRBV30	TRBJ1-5	CAWSVFIGGDQPQHF
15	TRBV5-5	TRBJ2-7	CASSAGQGGTYEQYF
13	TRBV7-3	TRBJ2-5	CASSLVATGTQYF
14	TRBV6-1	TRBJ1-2	CASSEFQGIYGYTF
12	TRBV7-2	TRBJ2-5	CAGAMGEETQYF
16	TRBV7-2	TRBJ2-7	CASSLEVSGGLYEQYF
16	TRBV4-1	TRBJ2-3	CASSQDYGPSTDTQYF
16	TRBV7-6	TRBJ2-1	CASSPGLAGGSVEQFF
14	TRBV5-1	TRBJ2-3	CASMAGGSTDTQYF
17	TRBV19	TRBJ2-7	CASSTGTGKLGDYEQYF
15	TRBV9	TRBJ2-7	CASSVGDSGSYEQYF
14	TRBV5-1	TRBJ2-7	CASSLGDSLDEQYF
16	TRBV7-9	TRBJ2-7	CASSSSFTGPNSEQYF
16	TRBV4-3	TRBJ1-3	CASSQDPGSYGNTIYF
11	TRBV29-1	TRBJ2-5	CSARLGETQYF
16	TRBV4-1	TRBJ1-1	CASSQGPREGNTEAFF
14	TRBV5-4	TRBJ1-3	CASSLGGSGNTIYF
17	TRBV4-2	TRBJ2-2	CASSQGGQRGYAGELFF
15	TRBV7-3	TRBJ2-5	CASSLTGTSVRTQYF
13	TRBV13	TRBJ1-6	CASSPTTNVPLHF
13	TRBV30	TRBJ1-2	CAWGAARNYGYTF
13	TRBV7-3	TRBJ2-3	CASSLRRSDTQYF
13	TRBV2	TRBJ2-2	CASSEGYTGELFF
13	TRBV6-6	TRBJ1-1	CASSKGGYTEAFF
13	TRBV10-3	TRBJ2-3	CAISVQGTDTQYF
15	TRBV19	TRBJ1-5	CASSPVTGRDQPQHF
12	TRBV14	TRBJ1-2	CASSQVGQSYTF
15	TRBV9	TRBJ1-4	CASSPNIGDTEKLFF
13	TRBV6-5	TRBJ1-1	CASSYTGKIEAFF
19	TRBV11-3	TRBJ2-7	CASSLDRRLAGPFSYEQYF
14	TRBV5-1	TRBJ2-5	CASSFGGAGETQYF
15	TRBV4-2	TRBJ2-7	CASSQDQDLDYEQYF
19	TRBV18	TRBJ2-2	CASSPLTSTLAENTGELFF
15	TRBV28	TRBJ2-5	CASSSRDRDFETQYF
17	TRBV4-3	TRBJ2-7	CASSQGLGDGNFYEQYF
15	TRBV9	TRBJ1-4	CASSVKGDMYEKLFF
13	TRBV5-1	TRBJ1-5	CASRTDSNQPQHF
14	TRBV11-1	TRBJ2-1	CASSLAGAYNEQFF
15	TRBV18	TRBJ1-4	CASSPLGATNEKLFF
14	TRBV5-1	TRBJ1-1	CASSSVREDTEAFF
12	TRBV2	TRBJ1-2	CASSRTVYGYTF
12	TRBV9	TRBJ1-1	CASSADRGRTFF
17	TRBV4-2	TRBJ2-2	CASSPLEGQRNSGELFF
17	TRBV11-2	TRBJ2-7	CASSSPLWAGGLHEQYF
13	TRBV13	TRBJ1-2	CASSKDRGTGYTF
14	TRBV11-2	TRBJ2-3	CASSLGGGASSQYF